This T cell receptor (beta chain) was retrieved from a study of shared clonotypes between healthy human individuals. The V gene's germline CDR1 is DFQATT and CDR2 SNEGSKA (reference sequence). The CDR3 runs to 11 residues. V lost 5 bases and J lost 3, with 8 bases in between. In the original workflow: With immunoSEQ giving junction-only sequences and no quality scores, filtering differed. TCRdb keeps only in-frame clones here, not all; method: immunoSEQ multiplex PCR. D and trimming were read from the DNA, whereas the V and J calls and clone size are those reported in that table. The sample shows about 1 million clones, approximately 68% of them seen only once. Findings and caveats of the study: Clonotypes shared by all four sorted-subset donors had higher generation probabilities than non-shared clonotypes. Rarefaction gave evidence that sorted-subset sequencing remained incomplete despite large depth.

About this clone: As yet, its antigen is unknown. Other DNA sequences within the sample encode an identical CDR3.

This TCR came from a man between 18 and 35 years old in good health. The chain links TRBV20-1 to TRBJ2-7; D gene unclear. Sequenced input: memory CD4+ T cells sorted from blood. Subset indicated: CD45RA-negative fraction. The CDR3 DNA reads as TGCAGTGCTCGGTCAAGCTACGAGCAGTACTTC. Translating it yields CSARSSYEQYF.